This T cell receptor beta chain stems from a study of blood T cell repertoires in COVID-19. Germline V gene data show CDR1 as MNHEY and CDR2 as SVGAGI. The V gene end was trimmed by 10 bases and the J gene end by 7 bases; junction bases not matched to a gene: 7. CDR3 size: 12 residues. The repertoire was sequenced with immunoSEQ multiplex PCR; TCRdb's copy has only in-frame clones and lacks some. Of about 180,000 clones listed, 88% are singletons. The genes are TRBV6-5 and TRBJ1-2; TRBD1 matches 9 bases. The sample consisted of PBMCs or T cells enriched from blood (not recorded which). The receptor's source is a woman younger than 30 who had recovered from COVID-19. Written as DNA, the CDR3 is TGTGCCATCACAGGGGGCTCTTTTGGCTACACCTTC. Its protein product is CAITGGSFGYTF.